This entry lists 9 T cell receptor beta chains sequenced from one sample in a study of blood T cell repertoires in COVID-19 (dated by TCRdb to about 2020). The receptor library was made with the immunoSEQ multiplex PCR assay. The table was pulled from immuneACCESS by TCRdb, which kept in-frame rearrangements only. Such tables lose some clones; where checked, under half of the loss comes from unresolved V genes, and the rest has no known cause. In this sample the table shows fewer than 350,000 clones, under 90% of which occur a single time. The top ten clones comprise about 5.2% of the sample. The sequencing input was PBMCs or T cells enriched from blood (not recorded which). The receptor source for this set is a man in his 60s who had recovered from COVID-19.

V is TRBV5-4 and J is TRBJ2-2; D ambiguous. Deletions cut 0 bases from V and 6 bases from J, with 6 bases between. Germline CDR1 and CDR2: SGHNT and YYREEE (reference sequence). This CDR3 is 13 amino acids long. As DNA, the CDR3 is TGTGCCAGCAGCTTGGTGAGCTCCGGGGAGCTGTTTTTT. Protein sequence: CASSLVSSGELFF.

This sequence joins TRBV12-3 or TRBV12-4 and TRBJ2-3; D not resolved. The CDR3 extends over 12 amino acids. V shed 5 bases and J shed 2 bases, with 5 bases lying between them. The CDR3 DNA sequence: TGTGCCAGCAGTCTTAACACAGATACGCAGTATTTT. Translated, it gives CASSLNTDTQYF.

The chain recombines TRBV3-1 (or the pseudogene TRBV3-2) with TRBJ2-7; TRBD2 agrees at 11 bases. This CDR3 is built from 13 residues. V trimming: 7 bases; J trimming: 2 bases; junction bases outside the gene matches: 1. In germline, CDR1 is LGHDT, CDR2 YNNKEL (reference sequence). CDR3 sequence (DNA): TGTGCCAGCACGACTAGCGGGGCCTACGAGCAGTACTTC. As protein: CASTTSGAYEQYF.

The V call is TRBV5-1, the J call TRBJ2-1; 9 bases are a match to TRBD2. With 4 bases clipped from V and 7 bases from J, the junction kept 6 bases outside the gene matches. Per germline, CDR1 SGHRS and CDR2 YFSETQ. CDR3 length: 14 amino acids. The CDR3 here is CASSHSGRRNEQFF. CDR3 nucleotide sequence: TGCGCCAGCAGCCATAGCGGGAGAAGGAATGAGCAGTTCTTC.

J is TRBJ1-6 and V is TRBV5-4, with 7 bases lining up with TRBD1. Trimming at V came to 0 bases and at J to 4 bases, leaving 4 bases not matched to a gene. This CDR3 is 16 amino acids long. CDR1 SGHNT and CDR2 YYREEE come from the germline V gene (reference sequence). The CDR3 sequence is CASSLVHRGYNSPLHF. For the CDR3, the DNA is TGTGCCAGCAGCTTGGTCCACAGGGGATATAATTCACCCCTCCACTTT.

The genes are TRBV7-3 and TRBJ2-1, with D perhaps TRBD2 (5 bases). Germline CDR1 is SGHTA and CDR2 is FQGTGA. This CDR3 contains 14 residues. Trimming removed 5 bases at V and 5 bases at J, with 13 bases between. In DNA, the CDR3 is TGTGCCAGCAGCCCCGACTACACTAACAATGAGCAGTTCTTC. Encoded protein: CASSPDYTNNEQFF.

The CDR3 is CASSELGGDEQYF. The CDR3 DNA reads TGTGCCAGCAGTGAGCTCGGCGGGGACGAGCAGTACTTC. This sequence joins TRBV25-1 and TRBJ2-7; D perhaps matches TRBD2 (6 bases). CDR3 length: 13 amino acids. The V end was cut by 3 bases, the J end by 5 bases, with 11 bases between. CDR1 MGHDK and CDR2 SYGVNS come from the germline V gene.

The rearrangement uses TRBV2 and TRBJ2-7; the match to TRBD1 covers 9 bases. V shed 5 bases and J 3 bases; nucleotides not matched to a gene: 5. CDR3 length equals 14 residues. Germline V gene sequence: CDR1 SNHLY, CDR2 FYNNEI. DNA for the CDR3: TGTGCCAGCAGTACCGGGACAGGGAACTACGAGCAGTACTTC. As protein: CASSTGTGNYEQYF.

This clone was counted only a few times. The V and J genes are TRBV11-3 and TRBJ1-1, with 7 bases that match TRBD1. The CDR3 is 14 residues long. Germline V gene data show CDR1 as SGHNT and CDR2 as YENEEA. The V segment lost 4 bases and the J segment 1 base; nucleotides outside the gene matches: 3. As DNA, the CDR3 is TGTGCCAGCAGCTACTCAGGGGGGAACACTGAAGCTTTCTTT. Protein sequence: CASSYSGGNTEAFF.